This is a list of T cell receptor beta chains from one sample in a study of blood T cell repertoires in COVID-19. Clones were sequenced by immunoSEQ multiplex PCR, and TCRdb holds only the in-frame ones, with some missing. Of about 220,000 clones in the sample, about 86% are singletons; the top ten hold 2% to 2.5%. Input material: peripheral blood. The source of these receptors is a woman aged 60-75 years with acute or convalescent COVID-19. CDR3s include the opening cysteine and the closing phenylalanine or tryptophan. D genes are given only for firm matches. Only part of the rows carry a size: once, few, many, or a class if the clone is expanded.

V	J	D	size	CDR3	DNA
TRBV15	TRBJ2-5	TRBD2	NA	CATSRDGLAGGPEQETQYF	TGTGCCACCAGCAGAGACGGACTAGCGGGGGGGCCTGAACAAGAGACCCAGTACTTC
TRBV11-3	TRBJ2-1	TRBD2	once	CASSLDLRTGGGAGEQFF	TGTGCCAGCAGCTTGGACCTTAGAACGGGGGGAGGTGCGGGTGAGCAGTTCTTC
TRBV29-1	TRBJ2-2	NA	NA	CSVFDTNTGELFF	TGCAGCGTTTTTGACACGAACACCGGGGAGCTGTTTTTT
TRBV7-3	TRBJ2-1	NA	NA	CASSSQRGHEQFF	TGTGCCAGCAGCTCGCAAAGGGGTCATGAGCAGTTCTTC
TRBV6-6	TRBJ2-2	NA	NA	CASSPGGELFF	TGTGCCAGCAGCCCCGGCGGGGAGCTGTTTTTT
TRBV6-5	TRBJ1-1	NA	NA	CASTSAGSVTEAFF	TGTGCCAGCACCTCGGCCGGGTCCGTGACTGAAGCTTTCTTT
TRBV2	TRBJ1-2	TRBD1	NA	CASSADRDGYTF	TGTGCCAGCAGTGCTGACAGGGATGGCTACACCTTC
TRBV2	TRBJ1-1	NA	NA	CASSLTGVNTEAFF	TGTGCCAGCAGTCTAACAGGCGTTAACACTGAAGCTTTCTTT
TRBV19	TRBJ2-4	NA	NA	CASSFPVSKNIQYF	TGTGCCAGTAGTTTCCCGGTCTCCAAAAACATTCAGTACTTC
TRBV28	TRBJ1-2	TRBD1	few	CASSLPGTGHGYTF	TGTGCCAGCAGTTTACCCGGGACAGGGCACGGCTACACCTTC
TRBV18	TRBJ1-4	NA	once	CASSRGLNEKLFF	TGTGCCAGCTCACGGGGACTTAATGAAAAACTGTTTTTT
TRBV27	TRBJ1-6	NA	NA	CASNIQGYNSPLHF	TGTGCCAGCAATATACAGGGATATAATTCACCCCTCCACTTT
TRBV7-8	TRBJ1-1	NA	once	CASKTGNAVSSEAFF	TGTGCCAGCAAAACGGGGAATGCGGTGTCCTCTGAAGCTTTCTTT
TRBV28	TRBJ1-1	NA	NA	CASSSGTPNTEAFF	TGTGCCAGCAGTTCCGGGACTCCTAACACTGAAGCTTTCTTT
TRBV9	TRBJ1-2	NA	NA	CASSPPGRVGYTF	TGTGCCAGCAGCCCCCCCGGGAGAGTGGGCTACACCTTC
TRBV5-8	TRBJ2-5	NA	NA	CASSPRDSQETQYF	TGTGCCAGCAGCCCCCGGGACTCCCAAGAGACCCAGTACTTC
TRBV30	TRBJ2-5	NA	NA	CAWSRGAGVMETQYF	TGTGCCTGGAGCCGTGGGGCAGGGGTAATGGAGACCCAGTACTTC
TRBV9	TRBJ2-3	TRBD1	NA	CASSPSKGATDTQYF	TGTGCCAGCAGCCCCAGTAAGGGGGCCACAGATACGCAGTATTTT
TRBV5-4	TRBJ1-1	NA	NA	CASSLRGTEAFF	TGTGCCAGCAGCCTCAGGGGCACTGAAGCTTTCTTT
TRBV6-6	TRBJ2-7	NA	NA	CASSYSSAEQYF	TGTGCCAGCAGTTACTCATCTGCGGAGCAGTACTTC
TRBV6-6	TRBJ1-2	TRBD1	NA	CASSYKGQGLYGYTF	TGTGCCAGCAGTTATAAGGGACAGGGGCTCTATGGCTACACCTTC
TRBV10-3	TRBJ1-3	NA	NA	CAISLGGNGNTIYF	TGTGCCATCTCCCTGGGCGGGAATGGAAACACCATATATTTT
TRBV5-1	TRBJ2-7	NA	few	CASSGGTATYEQYF	TGCGCCAGCAGCGGGGGGACAGCGACCTACGAGCAGTACTTC
TRBV10-3	TRBJ1-2	NA	NA	CAISENTGLGYTF	TGTGCCATCAGTGAGAATACAGGGTTAGGCTACACCTTC
TRBV6-2/TRBV6-3	TRBJ1-2	TRBD1	NA	CASSSGQLGYGYTF	TGTGCCAGCAGCTCGGGACAGCTTGGCTATGGCTACACCTTC
TRBV6-1	TRBJ1-2	NA	NA	CASSDKAGAGGYTF	TGTGCCAGCAGTGATAAGGCAGGGGCCGGCGGCTACACCTTC
TRBV4-1	TRBJ2-2	TRBD1	NA	CASSQERSGQLNTGELFF	TGCGCCAGCAGCCAAGAAAGGTCGGGACAGCTGAACACCGGGGAGCTGTTTTTT
TRBV21-1	TRBJ1-5	NA	NA	CASSKPDSYSNQPQHF	TGTGCCAGCAGCAAACCTGACAGCTATAGCAATCAGCCCCAGCATTTT
TRBV6-7	TRBJ2-7	NA	NA	CASSGLGGNSYEQYF	TGTGCCAGCAGTGGCCTTGGGGGGAACTCCTACGAGCAGTACTTC
TRBV12-3/TRBV12-4	TRBJ2-1	NA	few	CASSMGLYNEQFF	TGTGCCAGCAGTATGGGCCTCTACAATGAGCAGTTCTTC
TRBV10-3	TRBJ1-5	TRBD1	NA	CAIVGQSPDSNQPQHF	TGTGCCATCGTGGGACAGTCACCTGATAGCAATCAGCCCCAGCATTTT
TRBV4-1	TRBJ1-1	NA	NA	CASSQRRGSEAFF	TGCGCCAGCAGCCAACGGAGAGGGAGTGAAGCTTTCTTT
TRBV28	TRBJ2-7	NA	NA	CASSPSGSSEQYF	TGTGCCAGCAGCCCTTCCGGGAGCTCCGAGCAGTACTTC
TRBV19	TRBJ1-2	NA	NA	CASKQGTHGYTF	TGTGCCAGTAAGCAGGGTACTCATGGCTACACCTTC
TRBV6-5	TRBJ2-5	NA	NA	CAGSFQRYPGLAQYF	TGTGCCGGATCCTTTCAAAGGTACCCGGGTCTGGCCCAGTACTTC
TRBV19	TRBJ2-1	NA	NA	CASSIPGYYNEQFF	TGTGCCAGTAGTATTCCCGGGTACTACAATGAGCAGTTCTTC
TRBV12-3/TRBV12-4	TRBJ1-6	TRBD1	NA	CASSPRGHSPLHF	TGTGCCAGCAGTCCAAGGGGGCACTCACCCCTCCACTTT
TRBV5-5	TRBJ1-2	NA	NA	CASSYGSRVGYTF	TGTGCCAGCAGCTATGGTAGCAGGGTTGGCTACACCTTC
TRBV6-2/TRBV6-3	TRBJ2-7	TRBD2	NA	CASSWATSGVTYEQYF	TGTGCCAGCAGTTGGGCGACTAGCGGGGTTACCTACGAGCAGTACTTC
TRBV4-3	TRBJ2-1	NA	NA	CASSLSRGARDEQFF	TGCGCCAGCAGCCTAAGTCGGGGGGCGCGGGATGAGCAGTTCTTC
TRBV3-1/TRBV3-2	TRBJ2-7	NA	NA	CASSQFPREPYEQYF	TGTGCCAGCAGCCAGTTCCCACGTGAGCCCTACGAGCAGTACTTC
TRBV5-1	TRBJ2-1	TRBD2	NA	CASSDILAGGPHEQFF	TGCGCCAGCAGCGACATACTAGCGGGGGGGCCCCATGAGCAGTTCTTC
TRBV4-1	TRBJ1-2	TRBD1	NA	CASSQGPGQANYGYTF	TGCGCCAGCAGCCAAGGTCCCGGACAGGCTAACTATGGCTACACCTTC
TRBV19	TRBJ1-1	NA	few	CASTDSPGTEAFF	TGTGCCAGTACTGACAGCCCGGGCACTGAAGCTTTCTTT
TRBV5-1	TRBJ2-3	NA	NA	CASSRPGADTQYF	TGCGCCAGCAGCCGTCCGGGGGCAGATACGCAGTATTTT
TRBV9	TRBJ1-2	NA	NA	CASSASGTSFYGYTF	TGTGCCAGCAGCGCATCAGGGACATCTTTTTATGGCTACACCTTC
TRBV3-1/TRBV3-2	TRBJ1-1	NA	NA	CASSQVAANTEAFF	TGTGCCAGCAGCCAAGTTGCGGCGAACACTGAAGCTTTCTTT
TRBV9	TRBJ1-4	NA	NA	CASSVGNSNREKLFF	TGTGCCAGCAGCGTAGGTAACAGCAATAGGGAAAAACTGTTTTTT
TRBV28	TRBJ2-7	TRBD1	NA	CASSSRQGRYEQYF	TGTGCCAGCAGTTCAAGACAGGGAAGGTACGAGCAGTACTTC
TRBV5-1	TRBJ2-7	NA	NA	CASGLEQYYEQYF	TGCGCCAGCGGCTTGGAACAGTACTACGAGCAGTACTTC
TRBV24-1	TRBJ2-6	NA	NA	CATSDGRGSPLVANVLTF	TGTGCCACCAGTGATGGTAGGGGTTCGCCTCTAGTGGCCAACGTCCTGACTTTC
TRBV7-3	TRBJ1-1	NA	few	CASSLTANTEAFF	TGTGCCAGCAGCTTAACAGCAAACACTGAAGCTTTCTTT
TRBV2	TRBJ1-5	TRBD1	NA	CASRPDRGSHQPQHF	TGTGCCAGCAGACCCGACAGGGGGTCTCATCAGCCCCAGCATTTT
TRBV5-4	TRBJ1-1	NA	NA	CASSLDRLNTEAFF	TGTGCCAGCAGCCTTGACAGGCTGAACACTGAAGCTTTCTTT